This TCR beta chain originates from a study of cytomegalovirus exposure and HLA in healthy donors. Study results and limitations: Among TCR sequences, most were rare, though some public TCRs appeared in many donors.

Primers: 60 Vbeta forward and 13 Jbeta reverse. TCRdb keeps only in-frame clones here, not all; method: immunoSEQ multiplex PCR. This table holds some 130,000 clones, 75% to 90% found once. Points on this clone: The antigen is not known.

CDR3 length equals 18 residues. V shed 3 bases and J 4 bases; nucleotides not matched to a gene: 17. Germline V gene sequence: CDR1 KGHSH, CDR2 LQKENI. This clonotype was obtained from a man aged 25 to 40 in good health and CMV-seronegative. The sequencing input was PBMCs. The chain is built from TRBV18 and TRBJ2-5; the match to TRBD2 covers 7 bases. The CDR3 reads CASSPPQSGIAVLETQYF. CDR3 nucleotides: TGTGCCAGCTCACCTCCACAGAGCGGGATAGCCGTTTTAGAGACCCAGTACTTC.